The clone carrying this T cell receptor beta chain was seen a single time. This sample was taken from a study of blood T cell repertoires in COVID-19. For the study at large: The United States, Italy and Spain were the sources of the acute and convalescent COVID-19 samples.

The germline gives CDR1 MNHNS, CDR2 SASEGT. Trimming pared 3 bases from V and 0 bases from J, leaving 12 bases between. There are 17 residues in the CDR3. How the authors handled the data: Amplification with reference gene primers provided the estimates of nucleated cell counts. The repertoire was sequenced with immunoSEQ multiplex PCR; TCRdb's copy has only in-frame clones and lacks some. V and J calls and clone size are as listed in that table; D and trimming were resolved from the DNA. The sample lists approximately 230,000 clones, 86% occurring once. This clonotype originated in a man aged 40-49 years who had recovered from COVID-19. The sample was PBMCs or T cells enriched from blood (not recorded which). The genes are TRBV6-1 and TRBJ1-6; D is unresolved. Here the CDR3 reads CASSEIGALSYNSPLHF. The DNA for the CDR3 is TGTGCCAGCAGTGAGATCGGAGCTCTCTCCTATAATTCACCCCTCCACTTT.